This T cell receptor (beta chain) was documented in a study of beta chain features in type 1 diabetes. Notes on the study in general: In comparison with healthy donors, patients had naive, central memory and Treg TCRB repertoires that appeared more similar. Lower insertion and higher deletion counts appeared at VDJ junctions in type 1 diabetes patients. All four CD4+ subsets from Type 1 diabetes patients carried moderately but significantly shorter TCRB CDR3s.

Comment on this clone: What it binds is not known.

TCRB transcripts that were expressed got sequenced, as all of the isolated RNA had been reverse transcribed. Naive, central memory and regulatory T cell samples came to a mean of roughly 3.6 million reads. Libraries were prepared by immunoSEQ multiplex PCR; TCRdb keeps only in-frame clonotypes and omits some of them. The data hold under 250,000 clones, with roughly 13% observed a single time. V gave up 2 bases and J gave up 3 bases, with 11 bases separating them. CDR1 is MNHNY, CDR2 SVGAGI, per germline (reference sequence). The CDR3 is 15 amino acids. CD4+ cells of the naive, central memory, regulatory and stem cell-like memory types were sorted via CD45RO/CCR7/CD25/CD127/CD95/CD27.

The rearrangement joins TRBV6-6 to TRBJ1-5; a weak D match, TRBD1 (6 bases). Specimen: naive CD4+ T cells from blood. The source is a man aged 30 to 39 with type 1 diabetes. CDR3 sequence reads: CASSYGRTDNQPQHF. CDR3 in DNA: TGTGCCAGCAGTTACGGCCGGACAGACAATCAGCCCCAGCATTTT.